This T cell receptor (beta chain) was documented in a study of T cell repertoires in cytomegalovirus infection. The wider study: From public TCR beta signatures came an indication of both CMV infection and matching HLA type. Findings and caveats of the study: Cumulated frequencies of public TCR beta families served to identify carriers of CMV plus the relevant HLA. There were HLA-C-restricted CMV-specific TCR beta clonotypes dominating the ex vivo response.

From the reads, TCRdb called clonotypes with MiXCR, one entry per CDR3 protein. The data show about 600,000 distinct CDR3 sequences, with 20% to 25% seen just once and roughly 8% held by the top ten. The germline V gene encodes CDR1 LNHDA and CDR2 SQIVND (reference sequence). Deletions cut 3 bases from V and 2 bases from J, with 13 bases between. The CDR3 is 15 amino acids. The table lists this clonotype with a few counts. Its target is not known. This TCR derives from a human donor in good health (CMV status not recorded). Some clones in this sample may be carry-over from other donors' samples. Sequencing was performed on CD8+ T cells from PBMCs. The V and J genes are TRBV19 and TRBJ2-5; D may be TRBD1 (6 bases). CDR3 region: CASSIRAGTQETQYF. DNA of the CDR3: TGTGCCAGTAGTATCAGGGCAGGGACACAAGAGACCCAGTACTTC.